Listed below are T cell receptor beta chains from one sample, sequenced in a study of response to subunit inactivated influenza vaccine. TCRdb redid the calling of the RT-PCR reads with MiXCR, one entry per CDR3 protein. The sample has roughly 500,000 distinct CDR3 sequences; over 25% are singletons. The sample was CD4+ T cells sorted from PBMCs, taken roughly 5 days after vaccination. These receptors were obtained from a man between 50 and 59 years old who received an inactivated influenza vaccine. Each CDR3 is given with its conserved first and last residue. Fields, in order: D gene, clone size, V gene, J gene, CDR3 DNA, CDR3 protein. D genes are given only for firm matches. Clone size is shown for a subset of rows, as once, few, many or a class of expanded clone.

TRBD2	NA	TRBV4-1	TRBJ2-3	TGCGCCAGCAGCCCTAGCGGGGCGGTTAGAGATACGCAGTATTTT	CASSPSGAVRDTQYF
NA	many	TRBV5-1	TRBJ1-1	TGTGCCAGCAGCTTGGAGCTGAACACTGAAGCTTTCTTT	CASSLELNTEAFF
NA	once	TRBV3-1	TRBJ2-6	TGTGCCAGCAGCCCACAAAGGAGGGGACGTGAGCGCTCTGGGGCCAACGTCCTGACTTTC	CASSPQRRGRERSGANVLTF
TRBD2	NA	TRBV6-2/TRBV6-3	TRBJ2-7	TGTGCCAGCAGTTATCCCCCCGGGAGGAGATACGAGCAGTACTTC	CASSYPPGRRYEQYF
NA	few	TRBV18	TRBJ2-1	TGTGCCAGCTCACCCACCTCGGCCTACTACAATGAGCAGTTCTTC	CASSPTSAYYNEQFF
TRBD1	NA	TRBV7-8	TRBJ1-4	TGTGCCAGCAGCTTAGGACAGGGTCGACTGTTTTTT	CASSLGQGRLFF
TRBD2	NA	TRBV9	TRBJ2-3	TGTGCCAGCAGCTCCCGGCTAGCGGGAGTATTAGGAGATACGCAGTATTTT	CASSSRLAGVLGDTQYF
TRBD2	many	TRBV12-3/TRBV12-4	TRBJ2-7	TGTGCCAGCAGTTTCTCCAGCGGGGGGGCAGTTTACGAGCAGTACTTC	CASSFSSGGAVYEQYF
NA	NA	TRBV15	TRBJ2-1	TGTGCCACCAGCGGACGAACGGGGGTGCAGTTCTTC	CATSGRTGVQFF
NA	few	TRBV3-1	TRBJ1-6	TGTGCCAGCAGACCCCGGGACATTGGGTCACCCCTCCACTTT	CASRPRDIGSPLHF
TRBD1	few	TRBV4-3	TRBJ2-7	TGCGCCAGCAGCCAAGATTTCGGGACAGGAGACTACGAGCAGTACTTC	CASSQDFGTGDYEQYF
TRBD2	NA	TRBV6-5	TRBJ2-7	TGTGCCAGCAGTTACGGACTAGAGATATACGAGCAGTACTTC	CASSYGLEIYEQYF
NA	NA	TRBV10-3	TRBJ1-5	TGTGCCATCAGTGAGTCCAATCAGCCCCAGCATTTT	CAISESNQPQHF
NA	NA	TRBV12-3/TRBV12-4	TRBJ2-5	TGTGCCAGCTGCCCCGGGACGACGGAGACCCAGTACTTC	CASCPGTTETQYF
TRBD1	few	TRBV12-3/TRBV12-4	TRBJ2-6	TGTGCCAGCAGTCCCACAGGGGCTGGGGCCAACGTCCTGACTTTC	CASSPTGAGANVLTF
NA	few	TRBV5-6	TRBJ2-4	TGTGCCAGCAGCTTGGCGGGTAGCTCCGACATTCAGTACTTC	CASSLAGSSDIQYF
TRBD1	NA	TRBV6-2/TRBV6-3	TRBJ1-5	TGTGCCAGCAGGTACGCTTCAGGGGGCGGCAATCAGCCCCAGCATTTT	CASRYASGGGNQPQHF
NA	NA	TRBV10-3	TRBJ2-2	TGTGCCAGCCGGGACGCCTCTCACGGGGAGCTGTTTTTT	CASRDASHGELFF
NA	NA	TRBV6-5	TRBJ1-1	TGTGCCAGCAGTTACTCGATTCAGGGTGGCCCAACTCCCACTGAAGCTTTCTTT	CASSYSIQGGPTPTEAFF
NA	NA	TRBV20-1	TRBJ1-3	TGCAGTGCTAGAGACATTACCGGAAACACCATATATTTT	CSARDITGNTIYF
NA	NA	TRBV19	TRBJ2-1	TGTGCCAGTAGTATAGACGGCGGGACCTCCTACAATGAGCAGTTCTTC	CASSIDGGTSYNEQFF
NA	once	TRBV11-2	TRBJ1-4	TGTGCCAGCAGCTTAGTCGGCCGCGGAAAACTGTTTTTT	CASSLVGRGKLFF
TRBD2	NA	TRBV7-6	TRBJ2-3	TGTGCCAGCAGCTCCGGACTAGCGGGGCGCACAGATACGCAGTATTTT	CASSSGLAGRTDTQYF
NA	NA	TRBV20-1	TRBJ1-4	TGCAGTGCTAGCGTCGGCCAGGGCGGGGAAAAACTGTTTTTT	CSASVGQGGEKLFF
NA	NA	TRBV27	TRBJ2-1	TGTGCCAGCAGACCGGGGGAAGGAGGCAAGGTCTTC	CASRPGEGGKVF
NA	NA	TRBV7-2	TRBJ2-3	TGTGCCAGCAGCCCCCCCAACAGGGCGAGGGCAGATACGCAGTATTTT	CASSPPNRARADTQYF
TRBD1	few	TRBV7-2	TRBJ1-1	TGTGCCAGCAGCCAGGGGGCTGAAGCTTTCTTT	CASSQGAEAFF
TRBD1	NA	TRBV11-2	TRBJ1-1	TGTGCCAGCAGCTTGCAGGGGGCTGGAAACACTGAAGCTTTCTTT	CASSLQGAGNTEAFF
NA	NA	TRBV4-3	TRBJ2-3	TGCGCCAGCAGCCAAGCGAAGAGGTCGATAACGCAGTATTTT	CASSQAKRSITQYF
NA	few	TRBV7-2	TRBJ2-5	TGTGCCAGCAGCTTAGATGGATTTTCTTTGGGAGAGACCCAGTACTTC	CASSLDGFSLGETQYF
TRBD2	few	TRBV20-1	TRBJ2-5	TGCAGTGCCCCGACTAGCGCCCAGGGGACCCAGTACTTC	CSAPTSAQGTQYF
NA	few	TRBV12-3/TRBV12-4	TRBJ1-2	TGTGCCAGCGAGGACCGTTATGGCTACACCTTC	CASEDRYGYTF
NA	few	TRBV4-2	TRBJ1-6	TGTGCCAGCAGCCAAGATGGGGGCATAAAGGTTTCACCCCTCCACTTT	CASSQDGGIKVSPLHF
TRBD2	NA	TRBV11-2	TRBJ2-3	TGTGCCAGCAGCTTAGGACCTCTAGCGGGGTACACAGATACGCAGTATTTT	CASSLGPLAGYTDTQYF
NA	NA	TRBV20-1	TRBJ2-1	TGCAGTGCTAGAGATTTCCCTTTTCAGTTCTTC	CSARDFPFQFF
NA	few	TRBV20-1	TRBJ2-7	TGCAGTGTTACTATCATGAGGGGCCGCGAGCAGTACTTC	CSVTIMRGREQYF
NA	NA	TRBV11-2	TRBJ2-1	TGTGCCAGCAGCCCGATAGCGAGTAGCTCCTACAATGAGCAGTTCTTC	CASSPIASSSYNEQFF
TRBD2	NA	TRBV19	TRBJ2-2	TGTGCCAGTACCTCGACCGGGGGGGGGCTTACCGGGGAGCTGTTTTTT	CASTSTGGGLTGELFF
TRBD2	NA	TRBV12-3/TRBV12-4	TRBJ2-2	TGTGCCAGCAGCTCTAGCGGGAGTGGCCACGGGGAGCTGTTTTTT	CASSSSGSGHGELFF
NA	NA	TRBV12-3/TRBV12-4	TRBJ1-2	TGTGCCAGCAGTTTCATGGCAGGGAAGGGCTACACCTTC	CASSFMAGKGYTF
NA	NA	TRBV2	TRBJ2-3	TGTGCCAGCAGGCAGGGATCGCACCCAGATACGCAGTATTTT	CASRQGSHPDTQYF
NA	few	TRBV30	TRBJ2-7	TGTGCCTGGAGTACAGGGTATGGGACCTACGAGCAGTACTTC	CAWSTGYGTYEQYF
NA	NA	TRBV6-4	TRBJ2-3	TGTGCCAGCAGGGATAGCGGCTCTAACACAGATACGCAGTATTTT	CASRDSGSNTDTQYF
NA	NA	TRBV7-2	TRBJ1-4	TGTGCCAGCAGCTTAGCGCTCGGGCGTACTAATGAAAAACTGTTTTTT	CASSLALGRTNEKLFF
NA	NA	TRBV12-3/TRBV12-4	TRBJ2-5	TGTGCCAGCAGTTTATCCTTCGGGGCACAAGAGACCCAGTACTTC	CASSLSFGAQETQYF
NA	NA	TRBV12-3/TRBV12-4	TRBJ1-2	TGTGCCAGCAGTTTCCCAGGAAACTATGGCTACACCTTC	CASSFPGNYGYTF